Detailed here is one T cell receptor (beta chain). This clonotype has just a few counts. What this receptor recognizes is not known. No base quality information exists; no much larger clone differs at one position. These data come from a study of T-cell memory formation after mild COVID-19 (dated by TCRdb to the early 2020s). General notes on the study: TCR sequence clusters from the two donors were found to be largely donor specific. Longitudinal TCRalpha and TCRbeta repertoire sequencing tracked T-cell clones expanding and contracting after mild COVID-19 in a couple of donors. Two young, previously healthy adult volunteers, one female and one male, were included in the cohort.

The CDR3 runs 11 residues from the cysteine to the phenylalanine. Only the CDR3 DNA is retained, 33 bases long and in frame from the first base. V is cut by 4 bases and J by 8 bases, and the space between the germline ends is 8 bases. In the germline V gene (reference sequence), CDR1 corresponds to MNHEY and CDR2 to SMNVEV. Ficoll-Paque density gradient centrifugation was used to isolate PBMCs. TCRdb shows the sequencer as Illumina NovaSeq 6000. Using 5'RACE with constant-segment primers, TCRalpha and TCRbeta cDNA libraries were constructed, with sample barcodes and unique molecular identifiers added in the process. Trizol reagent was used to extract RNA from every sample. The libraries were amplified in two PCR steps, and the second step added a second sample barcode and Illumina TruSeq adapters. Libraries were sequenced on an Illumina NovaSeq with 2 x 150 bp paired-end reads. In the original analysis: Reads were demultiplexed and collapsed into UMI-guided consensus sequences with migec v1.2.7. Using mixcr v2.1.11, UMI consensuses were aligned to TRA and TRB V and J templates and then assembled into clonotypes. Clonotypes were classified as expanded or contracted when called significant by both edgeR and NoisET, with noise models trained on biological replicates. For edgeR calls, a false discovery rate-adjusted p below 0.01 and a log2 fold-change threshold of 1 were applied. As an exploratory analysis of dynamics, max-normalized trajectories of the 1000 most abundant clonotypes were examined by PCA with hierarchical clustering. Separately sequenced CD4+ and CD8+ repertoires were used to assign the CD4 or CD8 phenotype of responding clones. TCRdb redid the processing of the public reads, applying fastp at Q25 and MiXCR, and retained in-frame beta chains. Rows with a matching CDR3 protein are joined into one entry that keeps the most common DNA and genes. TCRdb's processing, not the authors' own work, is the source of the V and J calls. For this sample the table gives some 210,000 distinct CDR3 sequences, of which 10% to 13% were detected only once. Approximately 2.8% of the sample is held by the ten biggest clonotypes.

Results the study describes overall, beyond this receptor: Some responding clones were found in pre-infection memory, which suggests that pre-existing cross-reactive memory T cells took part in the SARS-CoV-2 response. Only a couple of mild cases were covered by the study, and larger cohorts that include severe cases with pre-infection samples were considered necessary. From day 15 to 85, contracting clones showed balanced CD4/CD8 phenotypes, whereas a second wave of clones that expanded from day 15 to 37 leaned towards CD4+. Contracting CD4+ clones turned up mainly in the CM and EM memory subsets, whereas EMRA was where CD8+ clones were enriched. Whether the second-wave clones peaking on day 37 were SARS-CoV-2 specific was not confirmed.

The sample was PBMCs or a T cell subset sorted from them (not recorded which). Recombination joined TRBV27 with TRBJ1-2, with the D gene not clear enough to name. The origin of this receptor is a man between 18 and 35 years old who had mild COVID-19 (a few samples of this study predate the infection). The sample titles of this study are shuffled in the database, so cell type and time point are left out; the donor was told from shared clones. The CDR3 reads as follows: CASSSHGGYTF. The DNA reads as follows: TGTGCCAGCAGTTCTCACGGGGGCTACACCTTC.